This T cell receptor beta chain derives from a study of T-cell reconstitution after alpha-beta-depleted transplantation in children. The CDR3 covers 11 residues. CDR1 is DFQATT, CDR2 SNEGSKA, per germline (reference sequence). Trimming removed 3 bases from V and 8 bases from J, with 8 bases in between. Unique molecular identifiers were used to barcode this TCRbeta library. TCRdb re-analysed the PCR reads in MiXCR, keeping a single row per CDR3 protein. Counted here are 97,000 or so distinct CDR3 sequences, 4.5% to 7.5% occurring once; the ten biggest clones make up around 5.6%. Study-level results: The main origin of T-cell counts and diversity one year after transplant was newly produced T cells.

Of note for this clonotype: Its antigen remains unidentified.

The chain couples TRBV20-1 to TRBJ2-1, with D possibly being TRBD2 (5 bases). This specimen was PBMCs, mostly from graft donor cells, taken 60 days after TCRalphabeta/CD19-depleted stem cell transplant. The sequence was collected from a female patient between 2 and 10 years old who had a stem cell transplant for Fanconi anemia, so the T cells may come from the graft donor. The chain's CDR3 is CSARRVDEQFF. In DNA, the CDR3 is TGCAGTGCTAGGAGGGTGGATGAGCAGTTCTTC.